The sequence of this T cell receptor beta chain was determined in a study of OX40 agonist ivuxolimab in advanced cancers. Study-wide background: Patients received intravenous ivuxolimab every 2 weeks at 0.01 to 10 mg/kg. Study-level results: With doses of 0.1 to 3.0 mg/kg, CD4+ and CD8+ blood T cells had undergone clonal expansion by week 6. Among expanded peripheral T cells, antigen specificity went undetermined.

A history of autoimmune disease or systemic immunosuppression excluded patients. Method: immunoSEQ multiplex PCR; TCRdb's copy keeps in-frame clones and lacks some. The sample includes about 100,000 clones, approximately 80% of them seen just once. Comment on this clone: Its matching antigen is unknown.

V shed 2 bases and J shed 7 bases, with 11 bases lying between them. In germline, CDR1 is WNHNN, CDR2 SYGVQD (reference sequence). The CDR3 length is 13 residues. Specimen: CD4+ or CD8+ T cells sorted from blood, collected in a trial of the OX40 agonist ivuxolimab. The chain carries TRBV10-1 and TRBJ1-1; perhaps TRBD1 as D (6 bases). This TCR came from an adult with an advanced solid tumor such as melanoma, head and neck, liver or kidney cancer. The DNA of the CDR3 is TGCGCCAGCAGTGAGGGGGGCCAGAGTGAAGCTTTCTTT. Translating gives CASSEGGQSEAFF.